A selection of T cell receptor beta chains follows, all from one sample in a study of blood T cell repertoires in COVID-19. The data were produced by immunoSEQ multiplex PCR, yet TCRdb's version contains in-frame clones alone and is incomplete. The sample shows fewer than 400,000 clones, roughly 86% of them seen only once. Sequenced input: PBMCs or T cells enriched from blood (not recorded which). All receptors derive from a woman aged 18-29 years who had recovered from COVID-19. The CDR3 runs from the conserved cysteine through the conserved F or W. D genes are given only for firm matches. Where a row states a size, it is once, few, many or the class of an expanded clone; other rows omit it.

size	V	J	D	CDR3	DNA
once	TRBV29-1	TRBJ1-1	TRBD1	CSVRGLNTEAFF	TGCAGCGTCAGGGGGCTGAACACTGAAGCTTTCTTT
NA	TRBV19	TRBJ1-1	NA	CASRPGRRDNTEAFF	TGTGCCAGTAGACCCGGACGCAGGGATAACACTGAAGCTTTCTTT
NA	TRBV6-2/TRBV6-3	TRBJ1-5	NA	CASSSIRAGNQPQHF	TGTGCCAGCAGTTCGATCAGGGCTGGCAATCAGCCCCAGCATTTT
NA	TRBV7-9	TRBJ1-2	NA	CASSPAGTSYGYTF	TGTGCCAGCAGCCCAGCCGGGACTTCTTATGGCTACACCTTC
NA	TRBV7-2	TRBJ2-3	NA	CASSLANLLRARTDTQYF	TGTGCCAGCAGCTTAGCGAACCTACTCAGGGCTCGCACAGATACGCAGTATTTT
NA	TRBV4-3	TRBJ2-7	NA	CASSPGIQGLAEQYF	TGCGCCAGCAGCCCAGGGATTCAGGGACTCGCCGAGCAGTACTTC
NA	TRBV6-4	TRBJ1-2	NA	CASSAEGLGGYTF	TGTGCCAGCAGTGCGGAGGGGCTCGGTGGCTACACCTTC
NA	TRBV18	TRBJ2-7	NA	CASSREGQGLNYEQYF	TGTGCCAGCTCACGGGAGGGGCAGGGGCTAAACTACGAGCAGTACTTC
NA	TRBV7-3	TRBJ1-1	NA	CASSLQGSTEAFF	TGTGCCAGCAGCTTACAGGGATCCACTGAAGCTTTCTTT
NA	TRBV4-3	TRBJ1-1	NA	CASSQDVTGRGAFF	TGCGCCAGCAGCCAAGACGTGACAGGCCGAGGGGCTTTCTTT
NA	TRBV19	TRBJ1-4	TRBD1	CASSMTKDRELSSEKLFF	TGTGCCAGTAGTATGACGAAGGACAGGGAACTCTCGAGTGAAAAACTGTTTTTT
NA	TRBV3-1/TRBV3-2	TRBJ2-5	TRBD2	CASSPSLAGGDWETQYF	TGTGCCAGCAGCCCTTCCTTAGCGGGGGGGGATTGGGAGACCCAGTACTTC
NA	TRBV28	TRBJ2-1	TRBD2	CASRTISGGNYNEQFF	TGTGCCAGCAGGACTATTAGCGGGGGAAACTACAATGAGCAGTTCTTC
NA	TRBV19	TRBJ2-3	TRBD2	CASMSGSTTDTQYF	TGTGCCAGCATGAGCGGGAGTACCACAGATACGCAGTATTTT
NA	TRBV30	TRBJ1-1	NA	CACLRRYLMNTEAFF	TGTGCCTGCCTCAGGCGTTACCTCATGAACACTGAAGCTTTCTTT
NA	TRBV5-4	TRBJ1-4	NA	CASSLKGGFNEKLFF	TGTGCCAGCAGCTTAAAAGGGGGTTTTAATGAAAAACTGTTTTTT
NA	TRBV7-2	TRBJ1-4	NA	CASSFTGWGSNEKLFF	TGTGCCAGCAGCTTTACAGGGTGGGGTTCTAATGAAAAACTGTTTTTT
NA	TRBV15	TRBJ1-2	TRBD1	CATSRDTAGGRGYTF	TGTGCCACCAGCAGAGATACCGCAGGGGGGCGTGGCTACACCTTC
NA	TRBV5-1	TRBJ1-2	NA	CASSLSSQGLGYTF	TGCGCCAGCAGCTTGAGCTCACAGGGTCTGGGCTACACCTTC
NA	TRBV5-1	TRBJ1-1	TRBD1	CASSLLGAQGAGTEAFF	TGCGCCAGCAGCTTGTTGGGGGCCCAGGGGGCAGGTACTGAAGCTTTCTTT
NA	TRBV30	TRBJ2-7	TRBD1	CAWSPGGRSYEQYF	TGTGCCTGGAGCCCAGGGGGCCGGTCCTACGAGCAGTACTTC
NA	TRBV14	TRBJ2-1	TRBD2	CASTGGFYNEQFF	TGTGCCAGCACGGGAGGGTTCTACAATGAGCAGTTCTTC
NA	TRBV5-4	TRBJ1-1	NA	CASSLKANTEAFF	TGTGCCAGCAGCTTGAAAGCGAACACTGAAGCTTTCTTT
NA	TRBV7-7	TRBJ2-1	TRBD2	CASSPSGERDNEQFF	TGTGCCAGCAGCCCTAGCGGGGAGAGGGACAATGAGCAGTTCTTC
few	TRBV7-2	TRBJ1-2	NA	CASSLEPHSYGYTF	TGTGCCAGCAGCTTAGAGCCCCACAGCTATGGCTACACCTTC
NA	TRBV7-3	TRBJ1-2	NA	CASSLNSGGADYGYTF	TGTGCCAGCAGCTTAAATTCGGGGGGCGCGGACTATGGCTACACCTTC
NA	TRBV9	TRBJ2-1	TRBD2	CASSRQLTGGVAGGPANEQFF	TGTGCCAGCAGCCGACAACTGACAGGGGGTGTAGCGGGAGGGCCTGCAAATGAGCAGTTCTTC
NA	TRBV13	TRBJ2-7	NA	CASSSSTIGSYEQYF	TGTGCCAGCAGCTCCTCAACAATCGGGTCCTACGAGCAGTACTTC
once	TRBV6-5	TRBJ2-7	TRBD1	CASSYAGQVKYEQYF	TGTGCCAGCAGTTACGCGGGACAGGTAAAATACGAGCAGTACTTC
NA	TRBV9	TRBJ2-1	TRBD2	CASSATSGTYNEQFF	TGTGCCAGCAGCGCGACTAGCGGGACCTACAATGAGCAGTTCTTC
NA	TRBV3-1/TRBV3-2	TRBJ2-7	NA	CASSQNTGSSYEQYF	TGTGCCAGCAGCCAAAACACAGGGAGCTCCTACGAGCAGTACTTC
NA	TRBV5-6	TRBJ1-1	NA	CASSLAVGVAAFF	TGTGCCAGCAGCTTGGCGGTCGGGGTCGCAGCTTTCTTT
NA	TRBV28	TRBJ1-2	NA	CASSLEGTQDVYGYTF	TGTGCCAGCAGTTTAGAAGGGACACAGGACGTCTATGGCTACACCTTC
NA	TRBV5-5	TRBJ2-7	NA	CASSLDPGASYEQYF	TGTGCCAGCAGCTTGGACCCAGGGGCGTCCTACGAGCAGTACTTC
NA	TRBV5-8	TRBJ1-2	NA	CASSLIDKRYGYTF	TGTGCCAGCAGCCTCATCGACAAACGATATGGCTACACCTTC
few	TRBV7-2	TRBJ1-4	NA	CASSAVLSREKLFF	TGTGCCAGCAGCGCCGTACTGTCGAGAGAAAAACTGTTTTTT
NA	TRBV5-1	TRBJ2-7	TRBD1	CASSPGQAITYEQYF	TGCGCCAGCAGCCCGGGACAGGCAATTACCTACGAGCAGTACTTC
NA	TRBV4-1	TRBJ2-1	TRBD2	CASSLILAGGAEEQFF	TGCGCCAGCAGCCTCATCCTAGCGGGGGGGGCAGAGGAGCAGTTCTTC
NA	TRBV5-1	TRBJ1-4	NA	CASSVGVRANEKLFF	TGCGCCAGCAGCGTAGGGGTTCGCGCTAATGAAAAACTGTTTTTT
NA	TRBV5-6	TRBJ1-3	NA	CASSGLRPLISGNTIYF	TGTGCCAGCAGCGGACTGAGACCGCTTATCTCTGGAAACACCATATATTTT
NA	TRBV15	TRBJ1-4	NA	CATSSARGKLFF	TGTGCCACCAGCAGCGCCAGAGGAAAACTGTTTTTT
NA	TRBV6-5	TRBJ2-3	NA	CASSYTTWGETQYF	TGTGCCAGCAGTTACACCACCTGGGGGGAAACGCAGTATTTT
once	TRBV18	TRBJ1-2	TRBD1	CASSTGYGDYGYTF	TGTGCCAGCTCGACAGGGTATGGAGACTATGGCTACACCTTC
NA	TRBV15	TRBJ2-7	TRBD1	CATSRGGTGPYEQYF	TGTGCCACCAGCAGAGGGGGGACAGGACCGTACGAGCAGTACTTC
once	TRBV4-2	TRBJ1-1	TRBD1	CASSHYITGDAFF	TGTGCCAGCAGCCACTACATCACAGGGGACGCTTTCTTT
few	TRBV27	TRBJ1-3	TRBD1	CASSLNRGQGNTIYF	TGTGCCAGCAGTTTAAATAGGGGGCAAGGAAACACCATATATTTT
NA	TRBV7-2	TRBJ1-5	TRBD1	CASSSGQGRQPQHF	TGTGCCAGCAGCTCAGGACAGGGAAGGCAGCCCCAGCATTTT
NA	TRBV7-2	TRBJ1-5	NA	CASSISGLGNQPQHF	TGTGCCAGCAGCATATCAGGGTTGGGCAATCAGCCCCAGCATTTT
NA	TRBV5-8	TRBJ1-3	TRBD1	CASSLRTGTGNTIYF	TGTGCCAGCAGCTTGAGGACAGGGACTGGAAACACCATATATTTT
NA	TRBV18	TRBJ1-4	TRBD1	CASSPGTGLEKLFF	TGTGCCAGCTCACCCGGGACAGGGTTAGAAAAACTGTTTTTT
NA	TRBV5-6	TRBJ2-1	TRBD2	CASSPMVASGEGNNEQFF	TGTGCCAGCAGCCCTATGGTGGCTAGCGGGGAGGGAAACAATGAGCAGTTCTTC
NA	TRBV2	TRBJ1-1	NA	CASLRQMDTEAFF	TGTGCCAGCCTAAGACAGATGGACACTGAAGCTTTCTTT